Described below is a single T cell receptor (beta chain) sequence and its context. This sample is part of a study of blood T cell repertoires in COVID-19. Study as a whole: The United States, Italy and Spain supplied acute and convalescent COVID-19 samples. Nucleic acid was either cDNA or gDNA, and it came from T cells, B-cell-depleted T cells, or PBMCs.

Sequencing used immunoSEQ multiplex PCR; TCRdb keeps in-frame clones, though not all of them. The sample has over 200,000 clones, roughly 80% seen once; the top ten hold 5.1%. Germline V gene data show CDR1 as KGHSH and CDR2 as LQKENI. The J segment lost 0 bases and the V segment lost 5 bases, leaving 2 bases of the junction unmatched. CDR3 size: 15 residues. Specimen: peripheral blood. The TCR comes from a human donor in a cohort sampled during active COVID-19. The chain joins TRBV18 to TRBJ2-3, with 10 positions matching TRBD1. CDR3 sequence (DNA): TGTGCCAGCTCATGGGACAGGGGTAGCACAGATACGCAGTATTTT. Translation: CASSWDRGSTDTQYF.